Below, 26 T cell receptor beta chains from the same sample are listed, as sequenced in a study of cytomegalovirus exposure and HLA in healthy donors. PCR primers comprised 60 Vbeta and 13 Jbeta primers. Assay used: immunoSEQ multiplex PCR; TCRdb lists only in-frame clones, some missing. Found here are 150,000 to 200,000 clones; the top ten clones hold 0.79%. Input material: PBMCs. These receptors were collected from a young woman in good health and CMV-seropositive.

This chain uses TRBV18 with TRBJ2-3; a weak D match, TRBD2 (6 bases). Germline assignment: CDR1 KGHSH and CDR2 LQKENI. Trimming took 3 bases from V and 2 from J, leaving 12 bases between them. The CDR3 loop spans 15 amino acids. CDR3 DNA: TGTGCCAGCTCACCGAAGACTAGGAACACAGATACGCAGTATTTT. Translation gives CASSPKTRNTDTQYF. Combining the CDR3 with reference TRBV18 and TRBJ2-3 gives the whole variable domain NAGVMQNPRHLVRRRGQEARLRCSPMKGHSHVYWYRQLPEEGLKFMVYLQKENIIDESGMPKERFSAEFPKEGPSILRIQQVVRGDSAAYFCASSPKTRNTDTQYFGPGTRLTVL.

The DNA of the CDR3 is TGTGCCAGCACCCCTCTAGCCGGGGGTTATCAGCAGTACTTC. It translates to CASTPLAGGYQQYF. This chain joins TRBV9 and TRBJ2-7; perhaps TRBD2 as D (6 bases). Trimming cost V 6 bases and J 8 bases, with 21 bases left between them. The CDR3 totals 14 residues. Germline assignment: CDR1 SGDLS and CDR2 YYNGEE.

CDR3 sequence: CASRDRSRDGYTF. CDR3 coding DNA: TGTGCCAGCCGGGACAGATCTCGCGATGGCTACACCTTC. The chain combines TRBV2 with TRBJ1-2; 7 bases map to TRBD1. The CDR3 covers 13 residues. Trimming took 8 bases from V and 6 from J; bases not matched to a gene: 9. CDR1 is SNHLY, CDR2 FYNNEI, per germline.

The V call is TRBV7-2, the J call TRBJ2-5; 7 bases are shared with TRBD1. Germline CDR1 SGHTA, CDR2 FQGNSA. This CDR3 contains 14 residues. The junction had 3 bases not matched to a gene; V was cut back by 3 bases and J by 2 bases. The DNA for the CDR3 is TGTGCCAGCAGCTTTGGGACAGTTCAAGAGACCCAGTACTTC. This translates into CASSFGTVQETQYF.

The chain employs TRBV2 and TRBJ2-2, with 12 nucleotides matching TRBD2. Germline CDR1 and CDR2: SNHLY and FYNNEI. J lost 4 bases, V lost 2 bases, and 2 bases had no gene match. There are 16 residues in the CDR3. DNA for the CDR3: TGTGCCAGCAGTGAACTAGCGGGAGGGCTCACCGGGGAGCTGTTTTTT. Protein sequence: CASSELAGGLTGELFF. The full variable domain, with the rest looked up from reference TRBV2 and TRBJ2-2, is EPEVTQTPSHQVTQMGQEVILRCVPISNHLYFYWYRQILGQKVEFLVSFYNNEISEKSEIFDDQFSVERPDGSNFTLKIRSTKLEDSAMYFCASSELAGGLTGELFFGEGSRLTVL.

The chain combines TRBV5-5 with TRBJ2-7, with D perhaps TRBD2 (6 bases). In germline, CDR1 is SGHKS, CDR2 YYEKEE (reference sequence). There are 13 residues in the CDR3. The V gene lost 0 bases and the J gene lost 7 bases, with 11 bases spanning the gap. Written as DNA, the CDR3 is TGTGCCAGCAGCTTGGGGGGACGGGGGGAGCAGTACTTC. Amino acids: CASSLGGRGEQYF.

V usage is TRBV6-5 and J usage is TRBJ2-5; the match to TRBD1 covers 9 bases. Germline CDR1 MNHEY, CDR2 SVGAGI. Losses at the gene ends were 6 bases for V and 5 bases for J; bases not matched to a gene: 10. This CDR3 is 15 amino acids long. The CDR3 nucleotides read TGTGCCAGCAGCAAAACCGGGACAGGGAAGGAGACCCAGTACTTC. Encoded protein: CASSKTGTGKETQYF.

This chain joins TRBV29-1 and TRBJ1-4; D is perhaps TRBD1 (5 bases). Germline V CDR1 and CDR2: SQVTM, ANQGSEA. Trimming removed 5 bases at V and 4 bases at J, with 23 bases between. The CDR3 length is 17 residues. The CDR3 nucleotides are TGCAGCGTTCGCGAGGGCTGGGGGATCGGGGGTAATGAAAAACTGTTTTTT. This translates into CSVREGWGIGGNEKLFF. Together with reference TRBV29-1 and TRBJ1-4, the CDR3 gives the full variable domain: SAVISQKPSRDICQRGTSLTIQCQVDSQVTMMFWYRQQPGQSLTLIATANQGSEATYESGFVIDKFPISRPNLTFSTLTVSNMSPEDSSIYLCSVREGWGIGGNEKLFFGSGTQLSVL.

The CDR3 nucleotides read TGTGCCAGCAGCTCTAGCGGGGCCTCCTACAATGAGCAGTTCTTC. This encodes CASSSSGASYNEQFF. V gene TRBV6-5 combines with J gene TRBJ2-1; 9 bases match TRBD2. CDR1 MNHEY and CDR2 SVGAGI come from the germline V gene. The CDR3 runs to 15 residues. The V and J ends lost 6 bases and 0 bases, in that order; junction bases with no gene match: 3.

In nucleotides, the CDR3 is TGTGCCAGCAGCTTGGGGCACAGTTACAATCAGCCCCAGCATTTT. Amino acid sequence: CASSLGHSYNQPQHF. V is TRBV5-6 and J is TRBJ1-5, with D unresolved. CDR1 and CDR2 (germline): SGHDT, YYEEEE. Trimming took 0 bases from V and 3 from J, leaving 10 bases between them. The CDR3 length is 15 residues.

The chain uses TRBV7-9 and TRBJ2-5; possibly TRBD2 for D (6 bases). Trimming removed 5 bases at V and 7 bases at J, with 20 bases between. The CDR3 runs to 15 residues. Germline CDR1 reads SEHNR; CDR2 reads FQNEAQ (reference sequence). The CDR3 protein is CASSGSGVGLATQYF. Here the CDR3 DNA reads TGTGCCAGCAGCGGTAGCGGAGTGGGTCTAGCGACCCAGTACTTC.

The CDR3 bases are TGTGCCAGCAGCTTGGCATCGGGTGAGCAGTTCTTC. Translated: CASSLASGEQFF. V gene TRBV5-4 combines with J gene TRBJ2-1; D not resolved. This CDR3 comprises 12 residues. The V end was cut by 0 bases, the J end by 9 bases, with 7 bases between. Looked up from germline, CDR1 is SGHNT and CDR2 is YYREEE (reference sequence).

The chain joins TRBV2 to TRBJ2-7; 10 nucleotides match TRBD1. Germline V gives CDR1 SNHLY, CDR2 FYNNEI. The CDR3 extends over 17 amino acids. V shed 1 base, J shed 5 bases, and the junction held 11 bases outside the gene matches. In DNA, the CDR3 is TGTGCCAGCAGTGAAGATAGAGAGGGACAGGGGATGGACGAGCAGTACTTC. Amino acid sequence: CASSEDREGQGMDEQYF.

The genes are TRBV4-2 and TRBJ1-4, with 7 nucleotides matching TRBD1. The CDR3 is 15 amino acids. Trimming removed 2 bases from V and 6 bases from J; junction bases left unmatched: 6. Germline V gene sequence: CDR1 LGHNA, CDR2 YNFKEQ. The CDR3 DNA reads as TGTGCCAGCAGCCAATACCGGGACAGCTATGAAAAACTGTTTTTT. This encodes CASSQYRDSYEKLFF.

The chain recombines TRBV4-2 with TRBJ1-6; 7 positions agree with TRBD1. The junction had 3 bases not matched to a gene; V was cut back by 5 bases and J by 5 bases. CDR3 length equals 14 residues. Germline-derived CDR1 and CDR2 are LGHNA and YNFKEQ. Written as DNA, the CDR3 is TGTGCCAGCAGCACGGACAGGAATAATTCACCCCTCCACTTT. Protein: CASSTDRNNSPLHF.

The chain links TRBV5-1 to TRBJ2-1, with 11 bases fitting TRBD2. J was trimmed by 4 bases and V by 0 bases; bases with no gene match: 6. The CDR3 runs to 17 residues. Per germline, CDR1 SGHRS and CDR2 YFSETQ. CDR3 region: CASSLDITSGGYNEQFF. CDR3 nucleotide sequence: TGCGCCAGCAGCTTGGATATTACTAGCGGGGGATACAATGAGCAGTTCTTC.

The rearrangement links TRBV6-4 to TRBJ2-3; 10 positions agree with TRBD1. Germline V gene data show CDR1 as MRHNA and CDR2 as SNTAGT. The trim removed 6 bases at V and 2 bases at J, leaving 2 bases unmatched. The CDR3 length is 14 residues. The CDR3 DNA sequence: TGTGCCAGCAGCGACAGGGGGCCCACAGATACGCAGTATTTT. Translating gives CASSDRGPTDTQYF.

V usage is TRBV28 and J usage is TRBJ1-1, with 8 bases identical to TRBD1. The junction had 15 bases not matched to a gene; V was cut back by 8 bases and J by 4 bases. Per germline, CDR1 MDHEN and CDR2 SYDVKM. This CDR3 is 16 amino acids long. Written as DNA, the CDR3 is TGTGCCAGCCATATCCGGGACAGGAGGAAACCCACTGAAGCTTTCTTT. It specifies CASHIRDRRKPTEAFF.

The chain employs TRBV7-9 and TRBJ2-1, with D possibly TRBD1 on 6 matching bases. This CDR3 spans 15 amino acids. Germline CDR1 reads SEHNR; CDR2 reads FQNEAQ (reference sequence). Trimming removed 6 bases from V and 0 bases from J, with 12 bases in between. CDR3 DNA sequence: TGTGCCAGCAGTTTTGACAGGAGCTCCTACAATGAGCAGTTCTTC. Translation gives CASSFDRSSYNEQFF.

The genes are TRBV14 and TRBJ2-7; possibly TRBD2 for D (6 bases). V lost 5 bases and J 9 bases, leaving 14 bases between the germline ends. Per the germline V gene, CDR1 is SGHDN and CDR2 is FVKESK. The CDR3 loop spans 12 amino acids. The CDR3 spells CASSLGDWGQYF. In DNA, the CDR3 is TGTGCCAGCAGCTTGGGGGACTGGGGGCAGTACTTC.

This CDR3 reads CASSQHGTALDEQYF. In DNA, the CDR3 is TGCGCCAGCAGCCAGCACGGGACAGCCCTTGACGAGCAGTACTTC. The V gene is TRBV4-1, the J gene TRBJ2-7; 7 bases fit TRBD1. Germline lookup yields CDR1 MGHRA and CDR2 YSYEKL. Trimming removed 3 bases from V and 5 bases from J; junction bases left unmatched: 10. The CDR3 sequence is 15 residues long.

The genes are TRBV5-6 and TRBJ2-1; TRBD2 aligns across 7 bases. Unmatched junction bases numbered 7, after V lost 4 bases and J lost 0 bases. Germline lookup yields CDR1 SGHDT and CDR2 YYEEEE. The CDR3 is 16 amino acids. CDR3 sequence (DNA): TGTGCCAGCAGCCAGGAGGGCGGGAGCTCCTACAATGAGCAGTTCTTC. Translated, it gives CASSQEGGSSYNEQFF.

The chain joins TRBV29-1 to TRBJ2-1, with D maybe TRBD2 (5 bases). With 7 bases removed from V and 9 bases from J, the gap between germline ends came to 16 bases. The germline CDR1 and CDR2 sequences are SQVTM and ANQGSEA. CDR3 size: 12 residues. The CDR3 sequence is CSGAGARGEQFF. The CDR3 DNA follows: TGCAGCGGGGCAGGAGCTCGGGGTGAGCAGTTCTTC.

The CDR3 loop is CASSGHRQGNSPLHF. The CDR3 nucleotides are TGTGCCAGCAGCGGCCATCGGCAGGGTAATTCACCCCTCCACTTT. The chain couples TRBV7-2 to TRBJ1-6; TRBD1 is a possible D gene (5 bases). V was shortened by 5 bases and J by 6 bases, with 14 bases between the two germline ends. The CDR3 length is 15 residues. Germline V gene data show CDR1 as SGHTA and CDR2 as FQGNSA.

The chain is built from TRBV30 and TRBJ1-4; D gene unclear. Germline lookup yields CDR1 GTSNPN and CDR2 SVGIG (reference sequence). The CDR3 runs to 15 residues. Deletions cut 1 base from V and 10 bases from J, with 19 bases between. The CDR3 here is CAWSAVPLEYGKLFF. CDR3 DNA: TGTGCCTGGAGTGCGGTACCCCTAGAGTATGGAAAACTGTTTTTT.

CDR3 protein: CASSYSSVREETQYF. CDR3 DNA: TGTGCCAGCAGTTACTCGAGCGTCAGGGAAGAGACCCAGTACTTC. The chain employs TRBV6-5 and TRBJ2-5, with D maybe TRBD1 (5 bases). Germline loops: CDR1 MNHEY, CDR2 SVGAGI. The CDR3 covers 15 residues. Trimming cost V 0 bases and J 3 bases, with 11 bases left between them.